The present entry profiles one T cell receptor beta chain with its context. CDR1 and CDR2 from the germline V gene are SGDLS and YYNGEE. The length of the CDR3 is 14 residues. Trimming removed 0 bases from V and 6 bases from J; junction bases left unmatched: 2. Original processing methods: Counts of nucleated cells, estimated from reference gene primer amplification, were obtained. TCRdb's table, derived via immunoSEQ multiplex PCR, lists solely in-frame clones and lacks some. The DNA was the basis for D and trimming; V, J and clone size are from that table. The sample records roughly 230,000 clones, 65% to 85% being singletons. The sample is drawn from a study of blood T cell repertoires in COVID-19. Study context: COVID-19 samples from acute and convalescent phases originated in the United States, Italy and Spain.

Source material: peripheral blood. This clonotype originated in a middle-aged man with acute or convalescent COVID-19. V usage is TRBV9 and J usage is TRBJ2-2; 7 bases line up with TRBD1. This CDR3 reads CASSVGQGPGELFF. In DNA form, the CDR3 reads TGTGCCAGCAGCGTAGGACAGGGACCCGGGGAGCTGTTTTTT. Full variable domain (rest looked up from reference TRBV9 and TRBJ2-2): DSGVTQTPKHLITATGQRVTLRCSPRSGDLSVYWYQQSLDQGLQFLIQYYNGEERAKGNILERFSAQQFPDLHSELNLSSLELGDSALYFCASSVGQGPGELFFGEGSRLTVL.